Detailed here is one TCR beta chain. TCRdb reprocessed the 5' RACE reads via MiXCR and lists one record per CDR3 protein. The sample lists 62,000 or so distinct CDR3 sequences; about 26% were seen once. This CDR3 has 14 residues. Losses at the gene ends were 4 bases for V and 6 bases for J; bases not matched to a gene: 7. The germline V gene has CDR1 SGHDT and CDR2 YYEEEE. Treg sorting used a CD4+CD25+CD127-/low gate. V gene TRBV5-6 combines with J gene TRBJ1-5; 7 bases are shared with TRBD1. The sequence came from a female donor with breast cancer. Sequenced: tumor-infiltrating Tregs sorted from the breast tumor. CDR3 nucleotides: TGTGCCAGCAGCCTGACAGGGTATAGTCAGCCCCAGCATTTT. Its translation: CASSLTGYSQPQHF.